This entry lists 10 T cell receptor beta chains sequenced from one sample in a study of T cell changes during pregnancy in multiple sclerosis (dated by TCRdb to the late 2010s). Receptor amplification or capture employed the immunoSEQ multiplex PCR assay. The source is immuneACCESS, and TCRdb retained only in-frame sequences with V and J called. Part of the clones is not carried over; for the studies checked, unresolved V genes explain less than half of this, and the remainder is unexplained. The sample table records 75,000 to 95,000 clones; 80% to 95% of these occur just once. The biggest ten clones account for roughly 0.91% of the sample. The starting material was peripheral blood, obtained before pregnancy. These receptors were collected from a female donor with multiple sclerosis, enrolled in a pregnancy study.

The CDR3 is CASSQLPASSSGNTIYF. As DNA, the CDR3 is TGTGCCAGCTCACAACTTCCTGCCTCAAGCTCTGGAAACACCATATATTTT. This sequence joins TRBV18 and TRBJ1-3; the D is unclear. This CDR3 is 17 amino acids long. Germline lookup yields CDR1 KGHSH and CDR2 LQKENI. V lost 4 bases, J lost 0 bases, and 16 bases lay in between.

The gene calls are TRBV27 and TRBJ1-4; 7 bases line up with TRBD1. This CDR3 has 15 amino acids. V gave up 5 bases and J gave up 5 bases; unmatched junction bases: 8. The germline CDR1 and CDR2 sequences are MNHEY and SMNVEV (reference sequence). CDR3 bases: TGTGCCAGCAGTAGACGTACAGGGGAAAATGAAAAACTGTTTTTT. This sequence encodes CASSRRTGENEKLFF.

The rearrangement joins TRBV4-3 to TRBJ2-3; 11 bases align to TRBD2. V trimming: 4 bases; J trimming: 2 bases; junction bases outside the gene matches: 5. The CDR3 loop spans 16 amino acids. The germline V gene encodes CDR1 LGHNA and CDR2 YSLEER. CDR3 loop: CASSPGTSGPTDTQYF. The CDR3 nucleotides read TGCGCCAGCAGCCCCGGGACTAGCGGCCCCACAGATACGCAGTATTTT.

This chain joins TRBV4-2 and TRBJ2-5, with TRBD2 identical over 9 bases. With 4 bases clipped from V and 4 bases from J, the junction kept 10 bases outside the gene matches. The CDR3 length is 16 residues. CDR1 and CDR2 (germline): LGHNA, YNFKEQ. The CDR3 reads CASSPSLAGATETQYF. The CDR3, as DNA: TGTGCCAGCAGCCCCTCCTTAGCGGGAGCTACAGAGACCCAGTACTTC.

The chain carries TRBV6-1 and TRBJ1-3, with 8 positions matching TRBD1. Germline CDR1 and CDR2: MNHNS and SASEGT. CDR3 size: 15 residues. The junction had 6 bases not matched to a gene; V was cut back by 8 bases and J by 0 bases. CDR3 sequence: CASGGQVSSGNTIYF. The CDR3 DNA sequence: TGTGCCAGCGGGGGACAGGTGAGCTCTGGAAACACCATATATTTT.

The chain uses TRBV9 and TRBJ2-5, with D perhaps matching TRBD2 (6 bases). Germline CDR1 reads SGDLS; CDR2 reads YYNGEE. Trimming shortened V by 3 bases and J by 5 bases, and 20 bases separated the two germline ends. The CDR3 totals 16 residues. The CDR3 region has the DNA TGTGCCAGCAGCGCCCGCGGCGGTGGGACTTTGGAGACCCAGTACTTC. It codes for CASSARGGGTLETQYF. Combining the CDR3 with reference TRBV9 and TRBJ2-5 gives the whole variable domain DSGVTQTPKHLITATGQRVTLRCSPRSGDLSVYWYQQSLDQGLQFLIQYYNGEERAKGNILERFSAQQFPDLHSELNLSSLELGDSALYFCASSARGGGTLETQYFGPGTRLLVL.

The chain combines TRBV6-5 with TRBJ1-2; 7 bases map to TRBD1. The V gene's germline CDR1 is MNHEY and CDR2 SVGAGI. After removal of 0 bases from V and 7 bases from J, the junction contained 5 bases not matched to a gene. The CDR3 has 14 residues. CDR3 sequence reads: CASSYSGQVAGYTF. DNA of the CDR3: TGTGCCAGCAGTTACTCCGGACAGGTGGCTGGCTACACCTTC.

The V call is TRBV28, the J call TRBJ1-5; D is ambiguous. This CDR3 is 16 amino acids long. The V gene lost 6 bases and the J gene lost 0 bases, with 15 bases spanning the gap. Germline V CDR1 and CDR2: MDHEN, SYDVKM. In DNA form, the CDR3 reads TGTGCCAGCAGAACAACCCCCGGGTATAGCAATCAGCCCCAGCATTTT. Translating it yields CASRTTPGYSNQPQHF. The variable domain in full, with the rest retrieved from reference TRBV28 and TRBJ1-5, is DVKVTQSSRYLVKRTGEKVFLECVQDMDHENMFWYRQDPGLGLRLIYFSYDVKMKEKGDIPEGYSVSREKKERFSLILESASTNQTSMYLCASRTTPGYSNQPQHFGDGTRLSIL.

This clone was found once. CDR3 nucleotides: TGTGCCAGCAGGCACCTTAGAGGCACTGAAGCTTTCTTT. Its translation: CASRHLRGTEAFF. The gene calls are TRBV28 and TRBJ1-1; D is unclear. Trimming removed 6 bases at V and 4 bases at J, with 12 bases between. This CDR3 is built from 13 residues. CDR1 and CDR2 (germline): MDHEN, SYDVKM.

This chain connects TRBV27 to TRBJ2-7; D gene ambiguous. This CDR3 region has 13 residues. Deletions cut 2 bases from V and 2 bases from J, with 7 bases between. The germline V gene encodes CDR1 MNHEY and CDR2 SMNVEV (reference sequence). The CDR3 nucleotides are TGTGCCAGCAGTTTAGGCACCACCTACGAGCAGTACTTC. It is translated as CASSLGTTYEQYF.